Presented here are 18 T cell receptor beta chains from one specimen sequenced in a study of post-analysis software for immune sequencing data. Notes on the study in general: About five TRBV segments were more frequent in patients than controls; TRBV5-6, TRBV5-1 and TRBV20-1 belonged to this group.

Unique molecular identifiers were built into the TCR beta cDNA libraries. Each CDR3 protein is one row after TCRdb ran MiXCR on the PCR reads. There are around 710,000 distinct CDR3 sequences in the sample; roughly 46% occur only once, and just under 5% lies in the top ten. Their antigens remain unidentified. Material: blood. These receptors all come from a girl under 18 with multiple sclerosis.

The V and J genes are TRBV21-1 and TRBJ1-1; the DNA was not used to check the table's D call, TRBD1. TRBV21-1 is an annotated pseudogene. The CDR3 covers 15 residues. In DNA, the CDR3 is TGTGCCAGCAGCCGGACAGGGAATGAGAACACTGAAGCTTTCTTT. It yields the protein CASSRTGNENTEAFF.

This clonotype was detected only a few times. This chain links TRBV7-9 with TRBJ2-1, with a weak D call TRBD2 (5 bases). Germline-derived CDR1 and CDR2 are SEHNR and FQNEAQ (reference sequence). CDR3 size: 15 residues. V lost 6 bases to trimming and J lost 0 bases, with 12 bases between them. In DNA form, the CDR3 reads TGTGCCAGCAGAAAATCTCGGGGCTCCTACAATGAGCAGTTCTTC. It yields the protein CASRKSRGSYNEQFF.

This sequence joins TRBV6-6 and TRBJ2-4, with D perhaps given as TRBD1 or TRBD2 (6 bases each). The DNA end is more similar to TRBJ2-7, so the J call may be wrong. The length of the CDR3 is 15 residues. The germline V gene has CDR1 MNHNY and CDR2 SVGAGI (reference sequence). CDR3 bases: TGTGCCAGCAGTTACTCGCGGGACAACGGCAACGAGCAGTACTTC. Translating it yields CASSYSRDNGNEQYF.

This clonotype was detected many times. CDR3 sequence reads: CASSYRTGSRETQYF. CDR3 bases: TGTGCCAGCAGTTACCGGACAGGGTCTAGAGAGACCCAGTACTTC. This chain uses TRBV6-2 or TRBV6-3 with TRBJ2-5; TRBD1 agrees at 8 bases. CDR3 length: 15 amino acids. Germline CDR1 MNHEY, CDR2 SVGEGT. J lost 4 bases, V lost 2 bases, and 6 bases had no gene match.

This clonotype has a handful of counts. The chain combines TRBV4-2 with TRBJ1-2; the D gene is possibly TRBD1 (5 bases). This CDR3 is 13 amino acids long. Germline-derived CDR1 and CDR2 are LGHNA and YNFKEQ. Trimming stripped 1 base from V and 8 bases from J, with 11 bases between. The CDR3 is CASSQVKAGGYTF. The CDR3 DNA reads as TGTGCCAGCAGCCAAGTCAAGGCAGGGGGCTACACCTTC.

The CDR3 is CASSEEVNYGYTF. In DNA, the CDR3 is TGTGCCAGCAGTGAAGAGGTGAACTATGGCTACACCTTC. This rearrangement joins TRBV6-1 to TRBJ1-2; D call uncertain. Germline V gene sequence: CDR1 MNHNS, CDR2 SASEGT. The CDR3 is made up of 13 amino acids. The germline V and J ends were trimmed by 1 base and 2 bases, with 5 bases remaining between them.

The chain couples TRBV20-1 to TRBJ2-1; either TRBD1 or TRBD2 may fit D (6 bases each). This CDR3 region has 14 residues. Germline V gene data show CDR1 as DFQATT and CDR2 as SNEGSKA (reference sequence). Trimming removed 5 bases from V and 6 bases from J, with 17 bases in between. The CDR3 spells CSAAGEWRANEQFF. CDR3 bases: TGCAGTGCTGCAGGGGAGTGGAGGGCCAATGAGCAGTTCTTC.

This clonotype was seen at least ten times. J is TRBJ2-3 and V is TRBV12-3 or TRBV12-4; D uncertain. CDR3 length equals 12 residues. Trimming stripped 5 bases from V and 0 bases from J, with 3 bases between. In DNA, the CDR3 is TGTGCCAGCAGTATTAGCACAGATACGCAGTATTTT. Translating it yields CASSISTDTQYF.

This clonotype appeared a single time. This chain uses TRBV5-1 with TRBJ2-3, with D hard to call. Trimming removed 6 bases from V and 2 bases from J, with 13 bases in between. This CDR3 has 14 amino acids. CDR1 and CDR2 from the germline V gene are SGHRS and YFSETQ. CDR3 amino acids: CASTFPGPTDTQYF. The CDR3 DNA reads TGCGCCAGCACTTTCCCTGGGCCCACAGATACGCAGTATTTT.

CDR3 sequence (DNA): TGTGCCAGCAGCTCAACTTTAACCCTGACTAGCGTAACAGATACGCAGTATTTT. Encoded protein: CASSSTLTLTSVTDTQYF. This chain uses TRBV7-3 with TRBJ2-3; 8 bases agree with TRBD2. Germline loops: CDR1 SGHTA, CDR2 FQGTGA. V lost 4 bases and J lost 3; bases outside the gene matches: 15. The CDR3 contains 18 residues.

This chain links TRBV12-3 or TRBV12-4 with TRBJ2-3, with 10 bases that match TRBD1. This CDR3 has 15 amino acids. V lost 6 bases and J lost 4; bases outside the gene matches: 7. Written as DNA, the CDR3 is TGTGCCAGCAGCCTCGGACAGGGGGGCCCAGATACGCAGTATTTT. Residues: CASSLGQGGPDTQYF.

The V gene is TRBV29-1, the J gene TRBJ2-7; TRBD1 matches at 8 bases. The germline V gene encodes CDR1 SQVTM and CDR2 ANQGSEA. The length of the CDR3 is 12 residues. J gave up 6 bases and V 6 bases, and 7 bases lay outside the gene matches. This CDR3 reads CSVSGTGPEQYF. CDR3 sequence (DNA): TGCAGCGTCTCCGGGACAGGACCCGAGCAGTACTTC.

This chain uses TRBV29-1 with TRBJ2-5; D is unresolved. Germline lookup yields CDR1 SQVTM and CDR2 ANQGSEA. Trimming removed 3 bases at V and 3 bases at J, with 8 bases between. CDR3 length: 12 amino acids. The CDR3 sequence: CSVDSGKETQYF. CDR3 sequence (DNA): TGCAGCGTTGACAGTGGCAAAGAGACCCAGTACTTC.

This clonotype was detected only a few times. The chain joins TRBV10-3 to TRBJ2-7; TRBD2 agrees at 8 bases. CDR1 ENHRY and CDR2 SYGVKD come from the germline V gene. The CDR3 contains 15 residues. J gave up 0 bases and V 6 bases, and 7 bases lay outside the gene matches. CDR3 nucleotides: TGTGCCATCAGGGAATTAGCGGGAAGCTCCTACGAGCAGTACTTC. Amino acids: CAIRELAGSSYEQYF.

The gene calls are TRBV12-3 or TRBV12-4 and TRBJ2-7; 9 bases match TRBD2. The length of the CDR3 is 14 residues. The J segment lost 3 bases and the V segment lost 6 bases, leaving 6 bases of the junction unmatched. CDR3 DNA: TGTGCCAGCAGCTTTAGCGGGAGTGGCTACGAGCAGTACTTC. Translation: CASSFSGSGYEQYF.

V and J are TRBV7-3 and TRBJ2-3, with D unresolved. The CDR3 runs to 14 residues. The V end lost 2 bases, the J end lost 2 bases, and 8 bases lay between the germline ends. The germline CDR1 and CDR2 sequences are SGHTA and FQGTGA. CDR3 residues: CASSLSENTDTQYF. DNA for the CDR3: TGTGCCAGCAGCTTATCCGAGAACACAGATACGCAGTATTTT.

Only a few counts were recorded for this clonotype. In DNA, the CDR3 is TGTGCCAGCAGCTTAAGCTGGGGCGAGCAGTACTTC. This sequence encodes CASSLSWGEQYF. V gene TRBV7-8 combines with J gene TRBJ2-7; D is uncertain. Deletions cut 2 bases from V and 6 bases from J, with 8 bases between. This CDR3 has 12 residues. Germline-derived CDR1 and CDR2 are SGHVS and FQNEAQ.

Comment on this clonotype: At one boundary the junction diverges from the germline segment, which might be a read error. The rearrangement links TRBV27 to TRBJ1-5; perhaps TRBD1 as D (6 bases). Per the germline V gene, CDR1 is MNHEY and CDR2 is SMNVEV (reference sequence). CDR3 size: 14 residues. CDR3 protein: CASSTHRVSQLQHF. The CDR3, as DNA: TGTGCCAGCAGTACCCACAGGGTTAGTCAGCTCCAGCATTTT.